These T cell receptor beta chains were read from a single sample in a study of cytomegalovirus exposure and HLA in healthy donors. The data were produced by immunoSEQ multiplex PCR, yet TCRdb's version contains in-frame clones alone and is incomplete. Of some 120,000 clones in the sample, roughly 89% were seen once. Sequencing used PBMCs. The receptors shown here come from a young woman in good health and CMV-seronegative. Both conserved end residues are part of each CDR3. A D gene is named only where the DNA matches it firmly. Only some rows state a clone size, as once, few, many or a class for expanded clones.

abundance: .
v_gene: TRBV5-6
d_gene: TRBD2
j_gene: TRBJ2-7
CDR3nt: TGTGCCAGCAGCCCGGGACTAGGATCCTACGAGCAGTACTTC
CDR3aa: CASSPGLGSYEQYF

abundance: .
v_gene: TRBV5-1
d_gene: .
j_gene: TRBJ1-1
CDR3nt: TGCGCCAGCAGCTTGGAAGGGGTGGGTACTGAAGCTTTCTTT
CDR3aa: CASSLEGVGTEAFF

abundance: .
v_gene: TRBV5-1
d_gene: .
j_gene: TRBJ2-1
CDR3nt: TGCGCCAGCAGCCCGGAGGGCAGGTACGACAATGAGCAGTTCTTC
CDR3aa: CASSPEGRYDNEQFF

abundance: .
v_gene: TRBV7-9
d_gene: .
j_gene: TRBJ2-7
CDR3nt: TGTGCCAGCAGCTCGACGAGCCTCACGGAGGACTACGAGCAGTACTTC
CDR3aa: CASSSTSLTEDYEQYF

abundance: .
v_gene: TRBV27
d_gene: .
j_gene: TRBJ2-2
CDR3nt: TGTGCCAGCAGAGAAGCACAGACGAACACCGGGGAGCTGTTTTTT
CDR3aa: CASREAQTNTGELFF

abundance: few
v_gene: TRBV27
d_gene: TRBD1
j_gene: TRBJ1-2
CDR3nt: TGTGCCAGCAGTAACCAGGGGGGACACGGCTACACCTTC
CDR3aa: CASSNQGGHGYTF

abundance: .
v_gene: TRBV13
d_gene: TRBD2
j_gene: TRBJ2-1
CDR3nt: TGTGCCAGCAGCTTCTGGACTAGCGGGGCCTACAATGAGCAGTTCTTC
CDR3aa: CASSFWTSGAYNEQFF

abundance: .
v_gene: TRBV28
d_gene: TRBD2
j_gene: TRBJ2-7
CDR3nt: TGTGCCACCTCGGGAGGGCCGTACTACGAGCAGTACTTC
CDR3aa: CATSGGPYYEQYF

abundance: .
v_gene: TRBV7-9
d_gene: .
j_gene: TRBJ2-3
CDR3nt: TGTGCCAGCAGAAACAGGGTTTCATATACGCAGTATTTT
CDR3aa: CASRNRVSYTQYF

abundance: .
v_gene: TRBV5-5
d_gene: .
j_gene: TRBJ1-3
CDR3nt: TGTGCCAGCACACAGAGAGCGGGTACCTCTGGAAACACCATATATTTT
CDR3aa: CASTQRAGTSGNTIYF

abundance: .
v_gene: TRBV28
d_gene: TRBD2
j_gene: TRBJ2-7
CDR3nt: TGTGCCAGCAGTTTAAGTTGGCTAGCGGGAGGGAGGAGCTCCTACGAGCAGTACTTC
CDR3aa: CASSLSWLAGGRSSYEQYF

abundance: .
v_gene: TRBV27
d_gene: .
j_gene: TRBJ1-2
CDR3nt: TGTGCCAGCAGCCCCGAGGGGGGGCTCGGCTATGGCTACACCTTC
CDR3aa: CASSPEGGLGYGYTF

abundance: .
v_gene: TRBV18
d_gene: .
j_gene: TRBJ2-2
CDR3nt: TGTGCCAGCTCACCATTGAGTCGGGACACCGGGGAGCTGTTTTTT
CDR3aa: CASSPLSRDTGELFF

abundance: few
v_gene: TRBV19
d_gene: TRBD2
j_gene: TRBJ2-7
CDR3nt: TGTGCCAGTAGTCGGGGGGAGGTCCCCTACGAGCAGTACTTC
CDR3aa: CASSRGEVPYEQYF

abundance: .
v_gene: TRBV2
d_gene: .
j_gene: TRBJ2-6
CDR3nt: TGTGCCAGCAACCCCAACAGGGGACTCCCCTCTGGGGCCAACGTCCTGACTTTC
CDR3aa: CASNPNRGLPSGANVLTF

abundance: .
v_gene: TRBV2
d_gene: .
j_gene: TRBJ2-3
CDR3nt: TGTGCCAGCAGTGCCCTGAGGCTATCGGGAGATACGCAGTATTTT
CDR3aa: CASSALRLSGDTQYF

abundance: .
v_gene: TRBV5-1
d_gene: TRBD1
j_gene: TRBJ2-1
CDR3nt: TGCGCCAGCAGCTTATCCGGGACAGGGGACAATGAGCAGTTCTTC
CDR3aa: CASSLSGTGDNEQFF

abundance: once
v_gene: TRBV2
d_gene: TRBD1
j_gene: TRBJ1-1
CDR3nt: TGTGCCAGCAGTGCACAGGGGATGAACACTGAAGCTTTCTTT
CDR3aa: CASSAQGMNTEAFF

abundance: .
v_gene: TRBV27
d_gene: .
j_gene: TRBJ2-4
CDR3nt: TGTGCCAGCAGGGGACTAGCCAAAAACATTCAGTACTTC
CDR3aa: CASRGLAKNIQYF

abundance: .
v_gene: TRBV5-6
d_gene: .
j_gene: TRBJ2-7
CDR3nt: TGTGCCAGCAGCTTGGGGAGTATCTCCTACGAGCAGTACTTC
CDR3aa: CASSLGSISYEQYF

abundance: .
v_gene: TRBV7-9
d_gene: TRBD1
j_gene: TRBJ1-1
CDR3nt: TGTGCCAGCAGCTTGGGACAGACCGCTTTCTTT
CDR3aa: CASSLGQTAFF

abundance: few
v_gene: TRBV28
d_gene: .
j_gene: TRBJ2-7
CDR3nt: TGTGCCAGCACAAGCTACGACGAGCAGTACTTC
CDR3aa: CASTSYDEQYF

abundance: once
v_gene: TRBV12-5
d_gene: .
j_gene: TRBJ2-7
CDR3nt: TGTGCTAGTGGTTCCCCAACAATCCGCGCGGTTGGCTCCTACGAGCAGTACTTC
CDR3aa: CASGSPTIRAVGSYEQYF

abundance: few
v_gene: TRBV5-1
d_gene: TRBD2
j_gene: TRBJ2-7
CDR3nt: TGCGCCAGCAGCCTGAGCGGGAGTGCCCACGAGCAGTACTTC
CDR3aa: CASSLSGSAHEQYF

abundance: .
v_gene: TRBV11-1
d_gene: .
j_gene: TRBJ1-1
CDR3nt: TGTGCCAGCAGCTTAGCAGAAGGGGCAGGGGTGAGCACTGAAGCTTTCTTT
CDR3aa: CASSLAEGAGVSTEAFF

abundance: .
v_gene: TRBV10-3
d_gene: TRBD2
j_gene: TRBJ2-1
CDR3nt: TGTGCCATCAGCAACCCGACTAGCGACAATGAGCAGTTCTTC
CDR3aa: CAISNPTSDNEQFF

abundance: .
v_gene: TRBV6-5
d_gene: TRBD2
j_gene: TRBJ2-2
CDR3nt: TGTGCCAGCAGTTTCGTAGCGGGAGATGGCACCGGGGAGCTGTTTTTT
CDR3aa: CASSFVAGDGTGELFF

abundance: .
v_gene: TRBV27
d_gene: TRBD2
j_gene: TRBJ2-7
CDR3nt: TGTGCCAGCAGTCCAGCGGGAGGTTCCTACGAGCAGTACTTC
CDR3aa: CASSPAGGSYEQYF

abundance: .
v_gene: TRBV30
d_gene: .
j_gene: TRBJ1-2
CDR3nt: TGTGCCTGGGGCGCCCCACAGGAGCATGGCTACACCTTC
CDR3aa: CAWGAPQEHGYTF

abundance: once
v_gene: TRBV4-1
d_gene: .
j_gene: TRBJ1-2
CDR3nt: TGCGCCAGCAGCCATCCCCGGGTACCAGATGGCTACACCTTC
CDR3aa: CASSHPRVPDGYTF

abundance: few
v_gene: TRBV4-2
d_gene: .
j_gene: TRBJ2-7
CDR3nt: TGTGCCAGCAGCCAAGGTATATCCTCCTACGAGCAGTACTTC
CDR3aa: CASSQGISSYEQYF

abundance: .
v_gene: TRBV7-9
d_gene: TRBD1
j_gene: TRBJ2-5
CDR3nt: TGTGCCAGCACCTGGACAGGGGGCGGAAAGACCCAGTACTTC
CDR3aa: CASTWTGGGKTQYF

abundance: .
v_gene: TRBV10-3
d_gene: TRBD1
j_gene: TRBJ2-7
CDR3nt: TGTGCCATCAGATGGACAGGGGGCGAAGGACCCAACGAGCAGTACTTC
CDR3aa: CAIRWTGGEGPNEQYF

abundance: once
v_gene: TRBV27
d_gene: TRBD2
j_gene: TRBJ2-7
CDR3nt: TGTGCCAGCAGTTTCAGCGGGAGTACGTACGAGCAGTACTTC
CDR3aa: CASSFSGSTYEQYF

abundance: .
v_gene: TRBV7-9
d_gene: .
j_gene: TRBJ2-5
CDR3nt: TGTGCCAGCAGCTCCCCCCCGGGGAACCAAGAGACCCAGTACTTC
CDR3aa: CASSSPPGNQETQYF

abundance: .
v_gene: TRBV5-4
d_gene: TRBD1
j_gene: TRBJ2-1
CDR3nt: TGTGCCAGCAGCTCGGACAGGGACAATGAGCAGTTCTTC
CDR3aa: CASSSDRDNEQFF

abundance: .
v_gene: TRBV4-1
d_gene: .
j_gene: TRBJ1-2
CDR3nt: TGCGCCAGCAGCCATTCGAGGGAGGGGCTTGGCTACACCTTC
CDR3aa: CASSHSREGLGYTF

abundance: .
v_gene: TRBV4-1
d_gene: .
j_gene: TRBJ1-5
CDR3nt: TGCGCCAGCAGCCAATCCCCTGTTTTTAATCAGCCCCAGCATTTT
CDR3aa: CASSQSPVFNQPQHF

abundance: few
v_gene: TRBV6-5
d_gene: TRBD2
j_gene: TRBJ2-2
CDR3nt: TGTGCCAGCAGTTATGGCGGGAGCGCGGTCGGGGAGCTGTTTTTT
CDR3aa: CASSYGGSAVGELFF

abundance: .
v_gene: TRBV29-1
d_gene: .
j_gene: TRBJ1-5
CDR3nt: TGCAGCGTGTGGGCAGGGGGCAATCAGCCCCAGCATTTT
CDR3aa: CSVWAGGNQPQHF

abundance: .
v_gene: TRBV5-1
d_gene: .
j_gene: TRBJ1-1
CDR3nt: TGCGCCAGCAGCTTGTATACAGGGAACACTGAAGCTTTCTTT
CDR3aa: CASSLYTGNTEAFF

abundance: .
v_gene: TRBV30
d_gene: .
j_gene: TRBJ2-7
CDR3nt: TGTGCGGGAGAGGTATCCTACGAGCAGTACTTC
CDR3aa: CAGEVSYEQYF

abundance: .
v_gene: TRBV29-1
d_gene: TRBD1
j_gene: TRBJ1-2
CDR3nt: TGCAGCGTCCAGTCACAGGGGTCTCTGGGAGCTAACTATGGCTACACCTTC
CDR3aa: CSVQSQGSLGANYGYTF

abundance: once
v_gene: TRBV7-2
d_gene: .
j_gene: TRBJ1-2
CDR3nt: TGTGCCAGCAGCTTCCGGGAGGGTAGGGGCTACACCTTC
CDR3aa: CASSFREGRGYTF

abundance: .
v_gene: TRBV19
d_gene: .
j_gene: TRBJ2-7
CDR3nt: TGTGCCAGTAGCGAACTAGGGAACTCCTACGAGCAGTACTTC
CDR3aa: CASSELGNSYEQYF

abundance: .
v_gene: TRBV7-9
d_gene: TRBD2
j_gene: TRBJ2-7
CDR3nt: TGTGCCAGCGCTTGGACTAGCGGGAGAACCTACGAGCAGTACTTC
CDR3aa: CASAWTSGRTYEQYF